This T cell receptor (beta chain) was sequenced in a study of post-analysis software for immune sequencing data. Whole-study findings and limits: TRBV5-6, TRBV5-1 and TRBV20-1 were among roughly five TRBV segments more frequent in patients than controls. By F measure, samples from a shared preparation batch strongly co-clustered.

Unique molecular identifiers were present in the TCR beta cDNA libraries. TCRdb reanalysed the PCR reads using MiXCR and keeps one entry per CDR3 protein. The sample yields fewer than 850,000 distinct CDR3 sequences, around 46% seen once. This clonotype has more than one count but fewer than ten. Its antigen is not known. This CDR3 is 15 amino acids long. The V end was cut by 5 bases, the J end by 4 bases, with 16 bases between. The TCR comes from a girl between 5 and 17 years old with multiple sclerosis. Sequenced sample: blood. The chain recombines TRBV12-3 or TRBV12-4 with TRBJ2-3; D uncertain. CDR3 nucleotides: TGTGCCAGCAGTCGCCTACTGCAAACGCCAGATACGCAGTATTTT. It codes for CASSRLLQTPDTQYF.